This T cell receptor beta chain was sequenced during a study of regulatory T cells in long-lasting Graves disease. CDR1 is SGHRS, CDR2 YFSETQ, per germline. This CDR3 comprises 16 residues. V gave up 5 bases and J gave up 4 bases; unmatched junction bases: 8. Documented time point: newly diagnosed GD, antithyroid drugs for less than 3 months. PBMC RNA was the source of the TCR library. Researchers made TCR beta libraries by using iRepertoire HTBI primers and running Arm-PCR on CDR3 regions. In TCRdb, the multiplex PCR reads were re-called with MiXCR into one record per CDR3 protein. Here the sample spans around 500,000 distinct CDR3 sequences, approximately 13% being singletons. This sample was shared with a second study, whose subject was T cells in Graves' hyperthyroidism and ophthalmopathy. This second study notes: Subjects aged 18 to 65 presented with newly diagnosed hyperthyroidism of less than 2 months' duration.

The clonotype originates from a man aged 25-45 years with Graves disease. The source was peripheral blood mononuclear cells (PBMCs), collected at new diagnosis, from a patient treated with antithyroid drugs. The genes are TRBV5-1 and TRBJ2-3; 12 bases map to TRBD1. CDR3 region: CASRSGQGARADTQYF. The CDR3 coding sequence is TGCGCCAGCAGGTCGGGACAGGGGGCGCGTGCAGATACGCAGTATTTT.